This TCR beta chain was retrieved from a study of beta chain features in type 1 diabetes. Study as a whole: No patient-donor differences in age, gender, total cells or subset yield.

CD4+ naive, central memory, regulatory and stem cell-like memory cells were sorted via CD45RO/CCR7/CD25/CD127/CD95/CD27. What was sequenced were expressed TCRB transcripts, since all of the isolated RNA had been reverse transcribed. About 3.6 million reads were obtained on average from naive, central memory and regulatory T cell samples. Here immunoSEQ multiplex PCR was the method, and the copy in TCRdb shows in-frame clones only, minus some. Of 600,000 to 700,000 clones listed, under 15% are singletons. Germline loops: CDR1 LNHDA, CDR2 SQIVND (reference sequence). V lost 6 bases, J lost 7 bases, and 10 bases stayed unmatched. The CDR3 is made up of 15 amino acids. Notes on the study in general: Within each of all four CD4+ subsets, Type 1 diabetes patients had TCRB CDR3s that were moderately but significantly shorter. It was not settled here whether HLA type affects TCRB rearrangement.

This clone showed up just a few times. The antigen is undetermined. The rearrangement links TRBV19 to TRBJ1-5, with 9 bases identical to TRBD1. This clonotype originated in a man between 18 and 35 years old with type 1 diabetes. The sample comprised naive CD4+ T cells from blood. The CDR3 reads CASSLGTGLGQPQHF. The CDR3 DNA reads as TGTGCCAGTAGCCTGGGGACAGGGTTGGGCCAGCCCCAGCATTTT.